Given below is one TCR beta chain in context. In this sample, this clonotype turned up once. Its binding antigen is unknown. Base qualities were left out, and no much larger clone turns up one base away. One read alone lends weak support. The CDR3 starts with the cysteine, ends with the phenylalanine, and has 14 residues. Kept here is only the CDR3 DNA, which spans 42 bases and is read in frame from base 1. The junction shows trimming of 6 bases on V and 1 base on J, and the gene matches do not reach 4 bases of it. For CDR1 and CDR2, the germline V gene lists MDHEN and SYDVKM. This sample is drawn from a study of vaccination and CD4 T cells after COVID-19 (dated by TCRdb to 2022 to 2024). At the level of the whole study: SARS-CoV-2 positivity had been established in the convalescent patients by nasal swab PCR, and mild disease was recorded in roughly 9 of these patients and severe disease in one. The spike-specific CD4+ TCR repertoire was compared before and after mRNA vaccination in about nine COVID-19 convalescent patients and a handful of infection-naive healthy vaccine recipients. Each participant got two doses of either the Pfizer-BioNTech BNT162b2 vaccine (n=8) or the Moderna mRNA-1273 vaccine (n=2). Post-vaccine blood samples were taken a median of about 72 days after the second vaccine dose, with a range of about 13 to 250 days. The convalescent cohort included six males and four females, with two Hispanic individuals, seven Caucasians, two Asians and one multiracial person. The cultures were stimulated with overlapping spike peptide pools from SARS-CoV-2 and from the common cold coronaviruses HCoV-NL63, HCoV-OC43 and HCoV-229E. Post-COVID blood samples were collected from convalescent patients a median of approximately 93 days after diagnosis, with a range of roughly 30 to 170 days. In control cultures, a CEFX viral epitope pool was used as positive control, an HIV-1 Nef peptide pool was used as negative control, or no peptide was added. Broad study findings and their caveats: In convalescent patients, a median around 84% of post-vaccine SARS-CoV-2-reactive clones were detected only after vaccination, and vaccine-specific priming was suggested by this finding. The number of convalescent patients in the study was relatively small, and the study did not examine early timepoints following natural infection. The median count of SARS-CoV-2-reactive clonotypes went up from approximately 22 after infection to approximately 40 after vaccination, although the change was not significant. Of the vaccine-specific clones found in convalescent patients, nearly all (304 of 307) were mono-reactive for SARS-CoV-2 spike instead of being cross-reactive with common cold coronaviruses.

Library preparation was by PCR. At the Johns Hopkins FTIC core, DNA from the cultured CD4+ T cells underwent TCR sequencing with the Oncomine TCR Beta short-read assay. The QIAamp micro DNA kit was used to extract genomic DNA from the cultured CD4+ T cells. Oncomine TCR Beta libraries from cultured CD4+ T cells were pooled with unique dual indexes and sequenced on an Illumina iSeq 100. In the original analysis: Non-productive sequences were removed, and CDR3s not starting with C, not ending with F or W, or shorter than 7 amino acids were discarded. The MANAFEST web application identified antigen-specific clonotypes by comparing peptide-stimulated wells against reference wells and other culture wells. For a clone to be called positive, the clone needed an FDR below 0.05, an odds ratio above 5, and a productive frequency above 0.1% in at least two of three replicate wells. Clonotypes that were significantly expanded in both SARS-CoV-2 spike wells and at least one common cold coronavirus spike condition were defined as cross-reactive. Levenshtein distances (stringdist) and unrooted phylogenetic trees (ape) in R version 3.6.1 were used to assess CDR3 homology. Clones were called with MiXCR by TCRdb after fastp trimmed the public reads at Q25, and only in-frame beta chains were retained. Rows with one shared CDR3 protein collapse into an entry with the most common genes and DNA. In this record, the V and J calls reflect TCRdb's handling and not the investigators' own analysis. The sample table shows 12,000 or so distinct CDR3 sequences, and roughly half are seen once. The ten largest clones represent around 16% of the sample.

Sample treatment or condition, as interpreted from the label and publication: roughly 10-day PBMC culture with coronavirus spike peptide pools or control peptides (ViraFEST assay). The ViraFEST assay was used in the study, in which antigen-specific T cells were expanded with peptide pools and expanded clonotypes were subsequently identified by TCR sequencing. The convalescent patients' positive SARS-CoV-2 PCR tests fell between March and December 2020, which was before the Alpha, Beta and Delta variants emerged in the United States. PBMCs were cultured at 1.5 million to 2.5 million per well in IMDM supplemented with roughly 5% human AB serum and around 10 IU/ml IL-2, with around 10 ug/ml peptide pools added. Half of the culture medium was replaced with fresh IL-2-containing medium on days 3 and 7. Once the cells had been in culture for ten to eleven days, the EasySep CD4+ T cell isolation kit was used to isolate CD4+ T cells by negative selection. PBMCs were separated from whole blood using Ficoll-Paque Plus gradient centrifugation and then either used fresh or cryopreserved at -140C. In general, triplicate wells were set up for every culture condition.

Here the chain combines TRBV28 and TRBJ1-1; 8 bases in between match TRBD1. Sequenced material: CD4+ T cells from blood, cultured in vitro. The TCR originated in a human donor who had recovered from COVID-19. CDR3 region: CASRGGTGNTEAFF. The sequenced DNA: TGTGCCAGCAGGGGGGGGACAGGGAACACTGAAGCTTTCTTT.